This T cell receptor beta chain comes out of a study of T cell repertoires in cytomegalovirus infection. Study-level results: CMV carriers having the relevant HLA were flagged by cumulative public TCR beta family frequency.

Concerning this clonotype: Its antigen remains unknown.

CDR1 SGHRS and CDR2 YFSETQ come from the germline V gene. V lost 5 bases and J lost 5; bases outside the gene matches: 7. This CDR3 comprises 14 residues. Each CDR3 protein is one row after TCRdb ran MiXCR on the reads. The sample has over 250,000 distinct CDR3 sequences, about 26% seen once; the top ten hold approximately 15%. The chain recombines TRBV5-1 with TRBJ2-7, with 10 bases fitting TRBD2. The TCR sequence derives from a human donor in good health (CMV status not recorded). Some clones in this sample may be carry-over from other donors' samples. The sample consisted of PBMCs. This CDR3 is CASSPSGSRDEQYF. The CDR3 DNA reads TGCGCCAGCAGTCCTAGCGGGAGCCGAGACGAGCAGTACTTC. Based on the CDR3 plus reference TRBV5-1 and TRBJ2-7, the full variable domain is KAGVTQTPRYLIKTRGQQVTLSCSPISGHRSVSWYQQTPGQGLQFLFEYFSETQRNKGNFPGRFSGRQFSNSRSEMNVSTLELGDSALYLCASSPSGSRDEQYFGPGTRLTVT.